This TCR beta chain was observed in a study of T cells in localized non-small cell lung cancer. Concerning this clone: What it binds is not known.

The method was immunoSEQ multiplex PCR; TCRdb's version includes in-frame clones alone and lacks a portion of them. Of roughly 20,000 clones in the sample, approximately 91% were seen once. Findings and limits, study-wide: It was uninvolved adjacent lung that showed the highest T cell clonality, exceeding tumor.

The receptor was derived from a woman aged 40-75 years with stage I lung adenocarcinoma. Sequenced material: peripheral blood, taken before any cancer treatment.

The chain's CDR3 is CASSLGHNTGELFF. Written as DNA, the CDR3 is TGTGCCAGCAGCTTAGGGCACAACACCGGGGAGCTGTTTTTT. The chain employs TRBV7-3 and TRBJ2-2, with D unclear. CDR3 size: 14 residues. Germline V gene data show CDR1 as SGHTA and CDR2 as FQGTGA. The V gene lost 2 bases and the J gene lost 2 bases, with 6 bases spanning the gap.